This T cell receptor beta chain was sequenced in a study of blood T cell repertoires in COVID-19. The protocol was immunoSEQ multiplex PCR, while the TCRdb copy is restricted to in-frame clones and leaves out a portion. Here the sample spans 210,000 or so clones, around 81% being singletons. Germline V gene sequence: CDR1 MDHEN, CDR2 SYDVKM. The CDR3 is 15 amino acids. V lost 3 bases, J lost 3 bases, and 11 bases lay in between. Donors were grouped by their self-reported clinical history. V is TRBV28 and J is TRBJ1-4; D may be TRBD1 (5 bases). The receptor was isolated from a middle-aged woman with acute COVID-19. Input material: PBMCs or T cells enriched from blood (not recorded which). CDR3: CASSLTGLPNEKLFF. The CDR3 DNA sequence: TGTGCCAGCAGTTTGACGGGACTGCCTAATGAAAAACTGTTTTTT.